Detailed here is one TCR beta chain. The CDR3 consists of 14 residues. V gave up 2 bases and J gave up 4 bases, with 11 bases separating them. The germline V gene has CDR1 KGHSH and CDR2 LQKENI. Source study methods: Cell counts per sample came from amplifying reference gene primers. Generated by immunoSEQ multiplex PCR, the TCRdb table keeps only in-frame clones and is missing some. The DNA was the basis for D and trimming; V, J and clone size are from that table. Of 120,000 to 150,000 clones in the sample, approximately 90% are singletons; the top ten hold 9.5% to 11%. This record belongs to a study of blood T cell repertoires in COVID-19.

The specimen was peripheral blood. The rearrangement links TRBV18 to TRBJ1-2, with D possibly TRBD1 on 6 matching bases. The sequence was obtained from a woman at least 80 years old with acute or convalescent COVID-19. This CDR3 reads CASSPGDRPYGYTF. In nucleotides, the CDR3 is TGTGCCAGCTCACCAGGAGACAGGCCCTATGGCTACACCTTC.